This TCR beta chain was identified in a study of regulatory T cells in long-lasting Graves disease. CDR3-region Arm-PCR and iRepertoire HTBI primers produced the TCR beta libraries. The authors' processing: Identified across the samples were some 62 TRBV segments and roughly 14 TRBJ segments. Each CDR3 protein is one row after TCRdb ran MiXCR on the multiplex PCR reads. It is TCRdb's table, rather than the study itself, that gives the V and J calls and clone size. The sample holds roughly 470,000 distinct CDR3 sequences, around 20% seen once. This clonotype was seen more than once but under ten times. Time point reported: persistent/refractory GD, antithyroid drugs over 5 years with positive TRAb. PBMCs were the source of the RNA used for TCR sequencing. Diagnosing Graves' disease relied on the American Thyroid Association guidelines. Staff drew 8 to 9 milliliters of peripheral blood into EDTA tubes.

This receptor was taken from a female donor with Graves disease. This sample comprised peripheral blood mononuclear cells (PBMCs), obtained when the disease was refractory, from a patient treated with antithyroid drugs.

In DNA, the CDR3 is TGCAGTGCTAGATCCACTAGCGGGAGATCCACCGGGGAGCTGTTTTTT. Translating it yields CSARSTSGRSTGELFF. The V and J genes are TRBV20-1 and TRBJ2-2; 11 nucleotides match TRBD2. This CDR3 has 16 amino acids. From germline, CDR1 is DFQATT and CDR2 SNEGSKA (reference sequence). With V trimmed by 2 bases and J by 4 bases, 6 bases remained unmatched.